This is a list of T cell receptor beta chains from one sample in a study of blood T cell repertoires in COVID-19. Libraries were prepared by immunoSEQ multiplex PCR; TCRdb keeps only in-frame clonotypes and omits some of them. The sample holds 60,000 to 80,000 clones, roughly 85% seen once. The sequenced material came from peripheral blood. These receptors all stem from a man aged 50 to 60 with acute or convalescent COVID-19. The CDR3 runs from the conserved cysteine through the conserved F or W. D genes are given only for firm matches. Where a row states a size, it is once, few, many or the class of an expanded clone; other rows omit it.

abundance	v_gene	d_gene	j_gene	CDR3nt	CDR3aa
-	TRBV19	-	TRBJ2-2	TGTGCCAGTAGTACCCAAGCTGGAGGGTTCACCGGGGAGCTGTTTTTT	CASSTQAGGFTGELFF
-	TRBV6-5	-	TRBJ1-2	TGTGCCAGCAGTACCCTCGGGGGAGAGGCTGGCTACACCTTC	CASSTLGGEAGYTF
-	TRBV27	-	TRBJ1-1	TGTGCCAGCAGTTTACGAGGATTTAACACTGAAGCTTTCTTT	CASSLRGFNTEAFF
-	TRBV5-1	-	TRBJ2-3	TGCGCCAGCAGCTTACTAGCTTTTACAGATACGCAGTATTTT	CASSLLAFTDTQYF
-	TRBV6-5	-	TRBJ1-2	TGTGCCAGCAGTTATGACAGGCAGGTTGATGGCTACACCTTC	CASSYDRQVDGYTF
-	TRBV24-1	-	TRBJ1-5	TGTGCCACCAGTGTACAGCCCCAGCATTTT	CATSVQPQHF
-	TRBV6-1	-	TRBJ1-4	-	CASSEERFWRGGLPTNEKLFF
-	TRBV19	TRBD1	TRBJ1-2	TGTGCCAGTAGCAAAACCGGGACAGGGGGAATCTATGGCTACACCTTC	CASSKTGTGGIYGYTF
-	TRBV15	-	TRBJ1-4	TGTGCCACCAGCAGAGAGGACACCAACCACGAAAAACTGTTTTTT	CATSREDTNHEKLFF
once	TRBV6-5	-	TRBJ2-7	TGTGCCAGCAGAGGGGGGTCTAGCGGATCCTACGAGCAGTACTTC	CASRGGSSGSYEQYF
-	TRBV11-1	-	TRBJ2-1	TGTGCCAGCAGCCCGGGGTACAATGAGCAGTTCTTC	CASSPGYNEQFF
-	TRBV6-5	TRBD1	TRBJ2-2	TGTGCCAGCAGTAGGACAGGGGCGAACACCGGGGAGCTGTTTTTT	CASSRTGANTGELFF
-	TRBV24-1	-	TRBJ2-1	TGTGCCACCAGTGGTTGGACAGAGGGAAATGAGCAGTTCTTC	CATSGWTEGNEQFF
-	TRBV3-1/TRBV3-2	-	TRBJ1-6	TGTGCCAGCAGCCGGCAGGGTTCACCCCTCCACTTT	CASSRQGSPLHF
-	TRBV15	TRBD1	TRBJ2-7	TGTGCCACCAGCAGAGATCCTGACAGGGTAGCCGACGAGCAGTACTTC	CATSRDPDRVADEQYF
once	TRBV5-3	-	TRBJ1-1	TGTGCCAGAAGCTTGGCCAGGGGTAGGACTGAAGCTTTCTTT	CARSLARGRTEAFF
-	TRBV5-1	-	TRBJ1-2	TGCGCCAGCAGTCTTACTGACGACAGCCCCTATGGCTACACCTTC	CASSLTDDSPYGYTF
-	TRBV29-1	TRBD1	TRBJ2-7	TGCAGCGTTGAAAGGGGACAGGGAAAGGGCGAGCAGTACTTC	CSVERGQGKGEQYF
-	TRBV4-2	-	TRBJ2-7	TGTGCCAGCAGCCAATCAAGTGGGGCGGCCTACGAGCAGTACTTC	CASSQSSGAAYEQYF
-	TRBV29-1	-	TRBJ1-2	TGCAGCGGTTGGTCTATGAACAGGGTTGGTGGCTACACCTTC	CSGWSMNRVGGYTF
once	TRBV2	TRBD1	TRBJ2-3	TGTGCCAGCAGTGAATTGGAGACAGGGTTATCTAGCACAGATACGCAGTATTTT	CASSELETGLSSTDTQYF
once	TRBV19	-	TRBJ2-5	TGTGCCAGTTCCGCTCGGACCCGGGGAGAGACCCAGTACTTC	CASSARTRGETQYF
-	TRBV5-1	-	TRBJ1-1	TGCGCCAGCAGCCTCAACACCAACACTGAAGCTTTCTTT	CASSLNTNTEAFF
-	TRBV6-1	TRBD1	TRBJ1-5	TGTGCCAGCAGTGAGGACAGGGAATCTCAGCCCCAGCATTTT	CASSEDRESQPQHF
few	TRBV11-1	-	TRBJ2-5	TGTGCCAGCAGCTTAGGGCTCTCCGGGAGAGAGACCCAGTACTTC	CASSLGLSGRETQYF
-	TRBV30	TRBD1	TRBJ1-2	TGTGCCTGGAGAGGGGACAGGGGAACGGGCTACACCTTC	CAWRGDRGTGYTF
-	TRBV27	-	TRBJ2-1	TGTGCCAGCAGCCCCGGAGGCTCCTACAATGAGCAGTTCTTC	CASSPGGSYNEQFF
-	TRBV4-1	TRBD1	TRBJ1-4	TGCGCCAGCAGCCAAGATGGAGGGGGCAATGAAAAACTGTTTTTT	CASSQDGGGNEKLFF
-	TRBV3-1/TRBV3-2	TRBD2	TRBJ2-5	TGTGCCAGCAGCCGACTAGCGGGGGGCGGGGAGACCCAGTACTTC	CASSRLAGGGETQYF
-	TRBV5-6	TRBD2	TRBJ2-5	TGTGCCAGCAGCTTGTTCTGGACTAGCGGGCTCTCCCAAGAGACCCAGTACTTC	CASSLFWTSGLSQETQYF
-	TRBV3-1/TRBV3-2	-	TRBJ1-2	TGTGCCAGCAGCCAAGGGGCGTCCCGCTACACCTTC	CASSQGASRYTF
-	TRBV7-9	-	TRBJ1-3	TGTGCCAGCCATACAGGGATAAATGGAAACACCATATATTTT	CASHTGINGNTIYF
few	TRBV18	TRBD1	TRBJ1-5	TGTGCCAGCTCACCAGGGCAGGGGGCGGGTCAGCCCCAGCATTTT	CASSPGQGAGQPQHF